The 32 T cell receptor beta chains listed next were all sequenced from one sample in a study of blood T cell repertoires in COVID-19. Clones were read by immunoSEQ multiplex PCR, and TCRdb kept only the in-frame ones, dropping some. The data show some 120,000 clones, with roughly three quarters seen just once and around a third held by the top ten. The sequencing sample was made of peripheral blood. The receptors here all came from a man aged 40-49 years with active or convalescent COVID-19.

The chain couples TRBV7-8 to TRBJ1-2; D uncertain. V was clipped by 6 bases and J by 0 bases, with 14 bases between them. This CDR3 is 15 amino acids long. Germline assignment: CDR1 SGHVS and CDR2 FQNEAQ. The CDR3 is CASSQSRTSNYGYTF. Here the CDR3 DNA reads TGTGCCAGCAGTCAATCACGGACTTCTAACTATGGCTACACCTTC.

This CDR3 reads CATSRVGQSTEAFF. The CDR3, as DNA: TGTGCCACCAGCAGAGTGGGGCAAAGCACTGAAGCTTTCTTT. This chain joins TRBV15 and TRBJ1-1, with TRBD1 as a possible D gene (5 bases). V was clipped by 1 base and J by 4 bases, with 10 bases between them. Germline-derived CDR1 and CDR2 are LNHNV and YYDKDF (reference sequence). The CDR3 is 14 amino acids.

This clone was detected a few times. This chain links TRBV11-1 with TRBJ2-1, with 11 bases aligning to TRBD2. The CDR3 runs to 15 residues. Looked up from germline, CDR1 is SGHAT and CDR2 is FQDESV (reference sequence). Unmatched junction bases numbered 7, after V lost 3 bases and J lost 9 bases. CDR3: CASSFITSGRSEQFF. CDR3 bases: TGTGCCAGCAGCTTCATAACTAGCGGGAGAAGTGAGCAGTTCTTC.

The chain carries TRBV11-2 and TRBJ2-7; possible D gene TRBD2, 6 bases. CDR3 length: 14 residues. Germline CDR1 reads SGHAT; CDR2 reads FQNNGV. V dropped 5 bases and J dropped 2 bases, with 13 bases sitting between them. CDR3 region: CASSAGRVTYEQYF. CDR3 in DNA: TGTGCCAGCAGCGCGGGACGGGTCACCTACGAGCAGTACTTC.

This clone was counted only a few times. The rearrangement links TRBV6-5 to TRBJ2-1; 12 bases agree with TRBD1. The CDR3 runs to 15 residues. Losses at the gene ends were 6 bases for V and 8 bases for J; bases not matched to a gene: 8. Per the germline V gene, CDR1 is MNHEY and CDR2 is SVGAGI. The CDR3 nucleotides read TGTGCCAGCAGGGAGGGACAGGGGGCAAGGGATGAGCAGTTCTTC. Its translation: CASREGQGARDEQFF.

The chain combines TRBV9 with TRBJ2-6; TRBD1 might be the D (6 bases). Germline CDR1 is SGDLS and CDR2 is YYNGEE. The germline V and J ends were trimmed by 4 bases and 1 base, with 9 bases remaining between them. The CDR3 totals 15 residues. For the CDR3, the DNA is TGTGCCAGCAGCTCTACAGGGTCTGGGGCCAACGTCCTGACTTTC. It yields the protein CASSSTGSGANVLTF.

This chain connects TRBV6-5 to TRBJ1-5; the D is unclear. Germline V gene lookup returns CDR1 MNHEY and CDR2 SVGAGI. Trimming pared 7 bases from V and 4 bases from J, leaving 11 bases between. The CDR3 length is 13 residues. CDR3 sequence: CASKVEGNQPQHF. CDR3 nucleotides: TGTGCCAGCAAGGTGGAGGGTAATCAGCCCCAGCATTTT.

The chain carries TRBV29-1 and TRBJ2-3; tentatively, D is TRBD1 (6 bases). V was trimmed by 2 bases and J by 5 bases, leaving 11 bases between them. This CDR3 has 13 residues. Per the germline V gene, CDR1 is SQVTM and CDR2 is ANQGSEA. The CDR3 spells CSVEQGQGDTQYF. Here the CDR3 DNA reads TGCAGCGTTGAACAGGGGCAGGGAGATACGCAGTATTTT.

This chain uses TRBV6-6 with TRBJ1-1, with D perhaps TRBD1 (6 bases). This CDR3 is built from 12 residues. Germline CDR1 is MNHNY and CDR2 is SVGAGI (reference sequence). V lost 9 bases and J 2 bases, leaving 10 bases between the germline ends. The CDR3 nucleotides are TGTGCCAGTAGCAGGGGCAACACTGAAGCTTTCTTT. This encodes CASSRGNTEAFF.

This chain uses TRBV5-1 with TRBJ1-1; D is possibly TRBD1 (6 bases). This CDR3 spans 17 amino acids. V lost 0 bases, J lost 0 bases, and 15 bases lay in between. Germline V CDR1 and CDR2: SGHRS, YFSETQ. Here the CDR3 reads CASSLAGGGSMNTEAFF. DNA for the CDR3: TGCGCCAGCAGCTTGGCGGGGGGCGGAAGTATGAACACTGAAGCTTTCTTT.

The chain links TRBV29-1 to TRBJ1-2; D unclear. The CDR3 covers 11 residues. Germline CDR1 is SQVTM and CDR2 is ANQGSEA. The V and J ends lost 6 bases and 6 bases respectively, with 11 bases between them. The CDR3 sequence: CSVQYHDGYTF. The CDR3 DNA follows: TGCAGCGTACAGTACCACGATGGCTACACCTTC.

The V gene is TRBV13, the J gene TRBJ1-1; 8 nucleotides agree with TRBD1. Germline V gene sequence: CDR1 PRHDT, CDR2 FYEKMQ (reference sequence). After removal of 5 bases from V and 0 bases from J, the junction contained 8 bases not matched to a gene. The CDR3 contains 16 residues. The CDR3 here is CASSLRQGPVNTEAFF. DNA of the CDR3: TGTGCCAGCAGCCTGAGACAGGGGCCAGTGAACACTGAAGCTTTCTTT.

The table lists this clone with a count of one. J is TRBJ2-1 and V is TRBV2; 7 bases agree with TRBD2. Germline values: CDR1 SNHLY, CDR2 FYNNEI. Trimming cost V 2 bases and J 14 bases; bases outside gene matches: 6. This CDR3 has 12 residues. The CDR3 loop reads CASSEMLAVKFF. CDR3 in DNA: TGTGCCAGCAGTGAAATGCTAGCGGTTAAGTTCTTC. Filled out from reference TRBV2 and TRBJ2-1, the complete variable domain reads EPEVTQTPSHQVTQMGQEVILRCVPISNHLYFYWYRQILGQKVEFLVSFYNNEISEKSEIFDDQFSVERPDGSNFTLKIRSTKLEDSAMYFCASSEMLAVKFFGPGTRLTVL.

The V and J genes are TRBV2 and TRBJ1-1, with D possibly TRBD1 on 5 matching bases. The CDR3 length is 14 residues. The germline V gene encodes CDR1 SNHLY and CDR2 FYNNEI. The germline V and J ends were trimmed by 10 bases and 1 base, with 16 bases remaining between them. The DNA for the CDR3 is TGTGCCATTGGGGGGAGGGATTGGAACACTGAAGCTTTCTTT. This translates into CAIGGRDWNTEAFF.

The chain recombines TRBV7-8 with TRBJ2-5; TRBD2 aligns across 8 bases. The germline CDR1 and CDR2 sequences are SGHVS and FQNEAQ. Germline trimming cut 5 bases from V and 5 bases from J; bases unmatched to any gene: 10. CDR3 length: 15 amino acids. CDR3 in amino acids: CASSRHSGAGETQYF. As DNA, the CDR3 is TGTGCCAGCAGCCGCCATAGCGGGGCGGGGGAGACCCAGTACTTC.

This clone was detected only a few times. V usage is TRBV3-1 (or the pseudogene TRBV3-2) and J usage is TRBJ2-2; 8 positions match TRBD2. Trimming removed 1 base from V and 5 bases from J; junction bases left unmatched: 3. From germline, CDR1 is LGHDT and CDR2 YNNKEL (reference sequence). This CDR3 has 15 residues. This chain's CDR3 is CASSQGERETGELFF. The CDR3 nucleotides read TGTGCCAGCAGCCAAGGCGAGCGGGAGACCGGGGAGCTGTTTTTT.

J is TRBJ1-5 and V is TRBV28; 8 bases map to TRBD1. Germline CDR1 is MDHEN and CDR2 is SYDVKM. The CDR3 is 15 amino acids. The V segment lost 5 bases and the J segment 7 bases; nucleotides outside the gene matches: 10. CDR3 region: CASSLLQGVWQPQHF. The CDR3 nucleotides read TGTGCCAGCAGTCTGTTACAGGGGGTCTGGCAGCCCCAGCATTTT.

The chain links TRBV6-5 to TRBJ1-1; D possibly corresponds to TRBD1 (6 bases). Germline-derived CDR1 and CDR2 are MNHEY and SVGAGI. The CDR3 is made up of 14 amino acids. The ends were cut back, 4 bases at V and 10 bases at J, with 19 bases in the middle. CDR3 bases: TGTGCCAGCAGTTCCTTTGAAGGGGGGGTTAGAGCTTTCTTT. Its protein is CASSSFEGGVRAFF.

The chain has TRBV19 and TRBJ1-5, with TRBD1 identical over 10 bases. Germline V CDR1 and CDR2: LNHDA, SQIVND (reference sequence). The V and J ends lost 7 bases and 6 bases, in that order; junction bases with no gene match: 6. There are 14 residues in the CDR3. CDR3 DNA: TGTGCCAGTATGGACAGGGGGTCACGTCAGCCCCAGCATTTT. Residues: CASMDRGSRQPQHF.

The chain recombines TRBV18 with TRBJ1-1; a weak D match, TRBD1 (6 bases). From germline, CDR1 is KGHSH and CDR2 LQKENI. V was shortened by 2 bases and J by 8 bases, with 15 bases between the two germline ends. The CDR3 contains 14 residues. The CDR3 here is CASSPGGPIGEAFF. The CDR3 nucleotides are TGTGCCAGCTCACCAGGGGGCCCGATCGGGGAAGCTTTCTTT. Drawing the rest from reference TRBV18 and TRBJ1-1, the complete variable domain is NAGVMQNPRHLVRRRGQEARLRCSPMKGHSHVYWYRQLPEEGLKFMVYLQKENIIDESGMPKERFSAEFPKEGPSILRIQQVVRGDSAAYFCASSPGGPIGEAFFGQGTRLTVV.

This chain's CDR3 is CASSLLGSTDTQYF. CDR3 coding DNA: TGTGCCAGCAGCTTGCTAGGCAGCACAGATACGCAGTATTTT. The chain joins TRBV7-2 to TRBJ2-3; D remains unclear. Germline V gene lookup returns CDR1 SGHTA and CDR2 FQGNSA. The V gene lost 3 bases and the J gene lost 0 bases, with 7 bases spanning the gap. The CDR3 consists of 14 residues.

This chain joins TRBV5-4 and TRBJ2-7; 8 nucleotides align to TRBD2. The germline V gene encodes CDR1 SGHNT and CDR2 YYREEE (reference sequence). V was pared by 4 bases and J by 6 bases, with 9 bases of the junction left unmatched. This CDR3 spans 14 amino acids. CDR3 protein: CASSPKREWPEQYF. Written as DNA, the CDR3 is TGTGCCAGCAGCCCCAAGCGGGAGTGGCCCGAGCAGTACTTC.

This sequence joins TRBV5-6 and TRBJ1-1, with D perhaps TRBD1 (6 bases). CDR1 is SGHDT, CDR2 YYEEEE, per germline. Between the trimmed V and J ends, which lost 4 bases and 4 bases, there was a span of 11 bases. The CDR3 sequence is 13 residues long. The CDR3, as DNA: TGTGCCAGCAGCGGCCAGGGGCGCACTGAAGCTTTCTTT. The encoded protein is CASSGQGRTEAFF. The full variable domain, rest sourced from reference TRBV5-6 and TRBJ1-1, is DAGVTQSPTHLIKTRGQQVTLRCSPKSGHDTVSWYQQALGQGPQFIFQYYEEEERQRGNFPDRFSGHQFPNYSSELNVNALLLGDSALYLCASSGQGRTEAFFGQGTRLTVV.

CDR3 protein: CASRASYSGANVLTF. DNA of the CDR3: TGTGCCAGCAGGGCATCGTACTCTGGGGCCAACGTCCTGACTTTC. V and J are TRBV6-5 and TRBJ2-6; D gene ambiguous. The germline CDR1 and CDR2 sequences are MNHEY and SVGAGI. The CDR3 loop spans 15 amino acids. V was pared by 6 bases and J by 0 bases, with 9 bases between.

In this sample, this clone turned up once. The CDR3, as DNA: TGTGCCAGCGTATTAGCTGGGGGGAACTATGGCTACACCTTC. Residues: CASVLAGGNYGYTF. This chain links TRBV6-6 with TRBJ1-2, with D possibly being TRBD1 (5 bases). The germline gives CDR1 MNHNY, CDR2 SVGAGI (reference sequence). CDR3 length equals 14 residues. Trimming shortened V by 8 bases and J by 2 bases, and 15 bases separated the two germline ends.

The chain uses TRBV11-2 and TRBJ1-1; TRBD1 might be the D (6 bases). Germline lookup yields CDR1 SGHAT and CDR2 FQNNGV. The CDR3 sequence is 13 residues long. V lost 6 bases and J 5 bases, leaving 13 bases between the germline ends. The CDR3 protein is CASRPGVRTEAFF. For the CDR3, the DNA is TGTGCCAGCAGACCAGGGGTTCGGACTGAAGCTTTCTTT.

V is TRBV10-3 and J is TRBJ2-1, with D uncertain. CDR1 and CDR2 from the germline V gene are ENHRY and SYGVKD. This CDR3 spans 11 amino acids. Trimming took off 4 bases at V and 5 bases at J, with 3 bases between the two ends. CDR3 protein: CAISGDNEQFF. CDR3 in DNA: TGTGCCATCAGTGGAGACAATGAGCAGTTCTTC.

The rearrangement links TRBV16 to TRBJ1-2; weak D call: TRBD1 (6 bases). V lost 1 base, J lost 6 bases, and 12 bases lay in between. CDR3 size: 14 residues. Germline CDR1 reads KGHSY; CDR2 reads FQNENV. Written as DNA, the CDR3 is TGTGCCAGCAGCCAATTCCGACAGGACCATGGCTACACCTTC. This gives the protein CASSQFRQDHGYTF.

The chain employs TRBV19 and TRBJ1-1; D remains ambiguous. The CDR3 loop spans 14 amino acids. V was cut by 3 bases and J by 5 bases, with 13 bases left in between. CDR1 and CDR2 (germline): LNHDA, SQIVND (reference sequence). CDR3 nucleotide sequence: TGTGCCAGTAGTATTTCGTCAGGAAAAACTGAAGCTTTCTTT. Translation gives CASSISSGKTEAFF.

The CDR3 nucleotides read TGTGCCAGCAGCTCGGCGGGAGGGGCCACCGGGGAGCTGTTTTTT. This translates into CASSSAGGATGELFF. The chain joins TRBV11-2 to TRBJ2-2, with TRBD2 identical over 9 bases. This CDR3 spans 15 amino acids. V trimming: 4 bases; J trimming: 4 bases; junction bases outside the gene matches: 4. The germline V gene encodes CDR1 SGHAT and CDR2 FQNNGV.

The chain uses TRBV6-2 or TRBV6-3 and TRBJ2-7; 9 bases align to TRBD1. The CDR3 spans 15 residues. CDR1 and CDR2 (germline): MNHEY, SVGEGT. V trimming: 4 bases; J trimming: 2 bases; junction bases outside the gene matches: 6. The CDR3 nucleotides read TGTGCCAGCAGTTTTGGGACAGGGTACCCCTACGAGCAGTACTTC. Its translation is CASSFGTGYPYEQYF.

This clone was observed a single time. The V and J genes are TRBV11-3 and TRBJ2-3; D is unclear. CDR3 size: 15 residues. Germline assignment: CDR1 SGHNT and CDR2 YENEEA. V was cut by 5 bases and J by 0 bases, with 12 bases left in between. CDR3 DNA sequence: TGTGCCAGCAGCCTTGGGTGGGCTAGCACAGATACGCAGTATTTT. Residues: CASSLGWASTDTQYF.